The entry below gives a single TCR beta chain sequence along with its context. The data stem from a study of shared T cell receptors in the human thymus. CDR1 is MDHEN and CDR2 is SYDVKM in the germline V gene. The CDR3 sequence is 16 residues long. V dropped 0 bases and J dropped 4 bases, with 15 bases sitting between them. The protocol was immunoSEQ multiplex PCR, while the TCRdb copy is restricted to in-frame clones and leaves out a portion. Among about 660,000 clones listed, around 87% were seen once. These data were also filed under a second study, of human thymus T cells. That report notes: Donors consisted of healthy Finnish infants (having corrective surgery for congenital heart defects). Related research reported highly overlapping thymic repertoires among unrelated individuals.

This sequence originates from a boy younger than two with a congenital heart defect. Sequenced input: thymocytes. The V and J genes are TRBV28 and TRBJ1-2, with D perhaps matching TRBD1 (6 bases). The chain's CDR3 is CASSLCLGQFFYGYTF. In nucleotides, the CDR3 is TGTGCCAGCAGTTTATGCCTTGGACAGTTTTTCTATGGCTACACCTTC.